What follows are 31 T cell receptor beta chains derived from one specimen sequenced in a study of beta chain features in type 1 diabetes. The sequenced template was cDNA made from the entire isolated RNA. Repertoires were generated with immunoSEQ multiplex PCR, while TCRdb's copy carries only in-frame clones and drops some. The profile covers hundreds of thousands of clones, with less than 20% appearing a single time and about 0.087% taken by the ten largest. Sequences were obtained from naive CD4+ T cells from blood. The receptor set was obtained from a man between 18 and 35 years old in good health.

This clone was observed at least ten times. The chain joins TRBV18 to TRBJ2-1; weak D call: TRBD1 (6 bases). The CDR3 runs 15 residues. Germline V gene data show CDR1 as KGHSH and CDR2 as LQKENI. V was trimmed by 5 bases and J by 3 bases, leaving 14 bases between them. For the CDR3, the DNA is TGTGCCAGCTCATGGGGACACCCTAGCTACAATGAGCAGTTCTTC. Translation: CASSWGHPSYNEQFF. Together with reference TRBV18 and TRBJ2-1, the CDR3 gives the full variable domain: NAGVMQNPRHLVRRRGQEARLRCSPMKGHSHVYWYRQLPEEGLKFMVYLQKENIIDESGMPKERFSAEFPKEGPSILRIQQVVRGDSAAYFCASSWGHPSYNEQFFGPGTRLTVL.

This clone was detected only a few times. This rearrangement joins TRBV5-4 to TRBJ2-5, with 11 bases matching TRBD2. CDR1 is SGHNT and CDR2 is YYREEE in the germline V gene (reference sequence). The J segment lost 4 bases and the V segment lost 5 bases, leaving 7 bases of the junction unmatched. This CDR3 has 15 residues. The CDR3 sequence is CASRIAGGPSETQYF. For the CDR3, the DNA is TGTGCCAGCAGAATAGCGGGGGGGCCATCAGAGACCCAGTACTTC.

A remark on this clone: The sample carries other DNA sequences with the same CDR3. V and J are TRBV5-6 and TRBJ2-5; 9 positions match TRBD2. CDR1 and CDR2 (germline): SGHDT, YYEEEE. The CDR3 contains 14 residues. J lost 4 bases, V lost 1 base, and 2 bases had no gene match. The CDR3 DNA is TGTGCCAGCAGCTTGCCGGGACTAGCAGAGACCCAGTACTTC. Protein: CASSLPGLAETQYF.

As regards this clone: Different DNA sequences within this sample yield the same CDR3. The rearrangement links TRBV6-6 to TRBJ2-5, with a possible D match to TRBD2 (6 bases). The CDR3 length is 13 residues. The V gene lost 2 bases and the J gene lost 4 bases, with 8 bases spanning the gap. The germline gives CDR1 MNHNY, CDR2 SVGAGI (reference sequence). The CDR3: CASSYPGGETQYF. CDR3 nucleotides: TGTGCCAGCAGTTACCCCGGGGGAGAGACCCAGTACTTC.

V and J are TRBV4-3 and TRBJ2-1; possible D gene TRBD1, 5 bases. There are 15 residues in the CDR3. Per germline, CDR1 LGHNA and CDR2 YSLEER. Between the trimmed V and J ends, which lost 1 base and 3 bases, there was a span of 10 bases. The CDR3 region is CASSQVGRDYNEQFF. For the CDR3, the DNA is TGCGCCAGCAGCCAAGTCGGCAGGGACTACAATGAGCAGTTCTTC.

The CDR3 loop is CAKTTRGEAFF. CDR3 DNA: TGTGCCAAAACCACCAGAGGAGAAGCTTTCTTT. J is TRBJ1-1 and V is TRBV14; D not certain. Between the trimmed V and J ends, which lost 10 bases and 8 bases, there was a span of 14 bases. Germline V gene sequence: CDR1 SGHDN, CDR2 FVKESK. The CDR3 has 11 amino acids.

This clone was found a few times. The V gene is TRBV9, the J gene TRBJ1-2, with D tentatively TRBD1 (5 bases). The CDR3 runs 15 residues. Germline V gene lookup returns CDR1 SGDLS and CDR2 YYNGEE. Between the trimmed V and J ends, which lost 0 bases and 5 bases, there was a span of 14 bases. The chain's CDR3 is CASSVGRASRYGYTF. As DNA, the CDR3 is TGTGCCAGCAGCGTAGGCAGGGCATCTCGGTATGGCTACACCTTC.

This chain uses TRBV7-2 with TRBJ2-7; maybe TRBD1 (5 bases). The germline CDR1 and CDR2 sequences are SGHTA and FQGNSA. The CDR3 has 16 amino acids. Trimming removed 5 bases from V and 6 bases from J, with 23 bases in between. The CDR3 protein is CASSLSRQISPSEQYF. CDR3 bases: TGTGCCAGCAGCCTAAGCCGACAGATTAGCCCTTCCGAGCAGTACTTC.

This clone has just a few counts. The chain couples TRBV18 to TRBJ2-7, with D perhaps TRBD1 (5 bases). Trimming stripped 3 bases from V and 3 bases from J, with 9 bases between. This CDR3 is built from 13 residues. Looked up from germline, CDR1 is KGHSH and CDR2 is LQKENI. CDR3 coding DNA: TGTGCCAGCTCACCGGGGCAATACTACGAGCAGTACTTC. It codes for CASSPGQYYEQYF.

A few counts support this clone. The chain joins TRBV7-6 to TRBJ1-5, with 7 bases fitting TRBD1. CDR1 and CDR2 (germline): SGHVS, FNYEAQ. Trimming took 6 bases from V and 9 from J; bases not matched to a gene: 8. The CDR3 totals 13 residues. This chain's CDR3 is CASRPRGGGPQHF. The CDR3 nucleotides read TGTGCCAGCAGGCCCAGGGGGGGAGGGCCCCAGCATTTT.

The chain combines TRBV5-1 with TRBJ2-1, with D perhaps being TRBD1 or TRBD2 (5 bases each). CDR3 length: 14 residues. CDR1 SGHRS and CDR2 YFSETQ come from the germline V gene. V lost 0 bases to trimming and J lost 10 bases, with 14 bases between them. In nucleotides, the CDR3 is TGCGCCAGCAGCTTGGGTGTGGGGGTCGACGAGCAGTTCTTC. This translates into CASSLGVGVDEQFF.

This clone turned up a few times. A read error may produce the germline difference seen at one junction end. This chain uses TRBV6-5 with TRBJ1-3; TRBD1 is a possible D gene (5 bases). The CDR3 contains 14 residues. Germline lookup yields CDR1 MNHEY and CDR2 SVGAGI. CDR3 sequence (DNA): TGTGCCATCAGTGCCCCGGGGCAGGGAAACACCATATATTTT. Its translation: CAISAPGQGNTIYF.

In this sample, this clone turned up a few times. The same CDR3 arises from other DNA sequences in this sample as well. V usage is TRBV25-1 and J usage is TRBJ2-7, with D possibly being TRBD1 (7 bases). The CDR3 has 15 amino acids. The V gene's germline CDR1 is MGHDK and CDR2 SYGVNS. The germline V and J ends were trimmed by 3 bases and 4 bases, with 16 bases remaining between them. The CDR3 reads CASSDSGGSSYEQYF. CDR3 bases: TGTGCCAGCAGTGATTCAGGGGGGAGTTCGTACGAGCAGTACTTC.

The chain joins TRBV9 to TRBJ2-3; D is ambiguous. Deletions cut 0 bases from V and 2 bases from J, with 4 bases between. CDR3 length: 13 amino acids. CDR1 SGDLS and CDR2 YYNGEE come from the germline V gene. CDR3 amino acids: CASSVANTDTQYF. CDR3 in DNA: TGTGCCAGCAGCGTAGCCAACACAGATACGCAGTATTTT. Based on the CDR3 plus reference TRBV9 and TRBJ2-3, the full variable domain is DSGVTQTPKHLITATGQRVTLRCSPRSGDLSVYWYQQSLDQGLQFLIQYYNGEERAKGNILERFSAQQFPDLHSELNLSSLELGDSALYFCASSVANTDTQYFGPGTRLTVL.

This clone was observed a handful of times. This rearrangement joins TRBV5-1 to TRBJ2-3, with 9 positions matching TRBD1. Germline V CDR1 and CDR2: SGHRS, YFSETQ. CDR3 length equals 15 residues. The trim removed 3 bases at V and 0 bases at J, leaving 2 bases unmatched. The CDR3 nucleotides are TGCGCCAGCAGCTCCGGGACAGGGAGCACAGATACGCAGTATTTT. This codes for CASSSGTGSTDTQYF.

As to this clone: The same CDR3 is also encoded by other DNA sequences in this sample. The V and J genes are TRBV7-2 and TRBJ1-2; D is perhaps TRBD1 (6 bases). Trimming removed 5 bases at V and 4 bases at J, with 8 bases between. Germline V lookup: CDR1 SGHTA, CDR2 FQGNSA. The CDR3 covers 12 residues. The DNA of the CDR3 is TGTGCCAGCAGCCCGACAGGCTATGGCTACACCTTC. Its translation: CASSPTGYGYTF.

The chain is built from TRBV10-3 and TRBJ1-3; no firm D call. V gave up 10 bases and J gave up 3 bases, with 19 bases separating them. Germline loops: CDR1 ENHRY, CDR2 SYGVKD. This CDR3 has 15 residues. CDR3 in amino acids: CATTPGGSSGNTIYF. The CDR3 DNA reads as TGTGCCACCACCCCGGGCGGGTCAAGTGGAAACACCATATATTTT.

The chain couples TRBV10-3 to TRBJ2-1, with a possible D match to TRBD2 (6 bases). This CDR3 comprises 13 residues. Per germline, CDR1 ENHRY and CDR2 SYGVKD. V was shortened by 5 bases and J by 6 bases, with 11 bases between the two germline ends. The CDR3 reads CAISSLAGNEQFF. The CDR3 DNA is TGTGCCATCAGTTCACTAGCAGGCAATGAGCAGTTCTTC.

This clone was recorded a few times. The J gene is TRBJ2-2, the V gene TRBV9; D gene unclear. The CDR3 length is 12 residues. Trimming removed 1 base at V and 6 bases at J, with 4 bases between. Germline values: CDR1 SGDLS, CDR2 YYNGEE. CDR3 loop: CASSVKPGELFF. The CDR3 coding sequence is TGTGCCAGCAGCGTAAAGCCCGGGGAGCTGTTTTTT.

This clone has a handful of counts. The chain employs TRBV19 and TRBJ1-1; 7 bases match TRBD1. This CDR3 has 14 residues. V was clipped by 5 bases and J by 4 bases; unmatched bases: 7. The germline V gene encodes CDR1 LNHDA and CDR2 SQIVND (reference sequence). The CDR3 is CASSWTGMSTEAFF. Written as DNA, the CDR3 is TGTGCCAGTAGTTGGACAGGAATGAGCACTGAAGCTTTCTTT.

The chain uses TRBV2 and TRBJ2-7; TRBD2 agrees at 7 bases. Germline lookup yields CDR1 SNHLY and CDR2 FYNNEI. J lost 2 bases, V lost 1 base, and 5 bases had no gene match. The CDR3 runs to 15 residues. CDR3 loop: CASSEEGGSPYEQYF. In DNA, the CDR3 is TGTGCCAGCAGTGAAGAAGGCGGGAGCCCCTACGAGCAGTACTTC.

The sample holds a few counts of this clone. The chain recombines TRBV9 with TRBJ2-7, with D possibly being TRBD1 or TRBD2 (7 bases each). There are 15 residues in the CDR3. Per the germline V gene, CDR1 is SGDLS and CDR2 is YYNGEE. V gave up 0 bases and J gave up 7 bases, with 17 bases separating them. CDR3 DNA: TGTGCCAGCAGCGTAGAGGGGGCGGGAGTCCAGGAGCAGTACTTC. This gives the protein CASSVEGAGVQEQYF.

This chain uses TRBV6-4 with TRBJ1-1; D is ambiguous. Germline CDR1 and CDR2: MRHNA and SNTAGT. The CDR3 has 13 residues. The ends were cut back, 6 bases at V and 0 bases at J, with 8 bases in the middle. The CDR3 is CASSSSLNTEAFF. The DNA of the CDR3 is TGTGCCAGCAGCTCTTCTTTGAACACTGAAGCTTTCTTT.

V gene TRBV7-3 combines with J gene TRBJ1-3; the D is unclear. Per the germline V gene, CDR1 is SGHTA and CDR2 is FQGTGA. The CDR3 is made up of 11 amino acids. Between the trimmed V and J ends, which lost 4 bases and 2 bases, there was a span of 0 bases. The CDR3 is CASSSGNTIYF. CDR3 sequence (DNA): TGTGCCAGCAGCTCTGGAAACACCATATATTTT.

Only a few counts were recorded for this clone. Distinct nucleotide sequences in the sample also encode this CDR3. The V and J genes are TRBV18 and TRBJ2-5; D is undetermined. The CDR3 extends over 11 amino acids. CDR1 and CDR2 from the germline V gene are KGHSH and LQKENI. Trimming took off 3 bases at V and 5 bases at J, with 4 bases between the two ends. The CDR3 here is CASSPWETQYF. In nucleotides, the CDR3 is TGTGCCAGCTCACCTTGGGAGACCCAGTACTTC.

This clone showed up just a few times. The chain has TRBV30 and TRBJ1-1; the match to TRBD1 covers 9 bases. This CDR3 has 15 amino acids. In germline, CDR1 is GTSNPN, CDR2 SVGIG (reference sequence). Losses at the gene ends were 2 bases for V and 7 bases for J; bases not matched to a gene: 11. The CDR3 coding sequence is TGTGCCTGGAGTATAAAAGGGACAGGGTTGGGTGAAGCTTTCTTT. Encoded protein: CAWSIKGTGLGEAFF.

The CDR3 is CASSSGTAKETQYF. DNA for the CDR3: TGTGCCAGCAGCAGCGGGACAGCTAAAGAGACCCAGTACTTC. J is TRBJ2-5 and V is TRBV7-2; D might be TRBD1 or TRBD2, each matching 7 bases. The V and J ends lost 5 bases and 3 bases respectively, with 13 bases between them. Per germline, CDR1 SGHTA and CDR2 FQGNSA. The CDR3 totals 14 residues.

The chain carries TRBV5-5 and TRBJ1-5; weak D call: TRBD1 (6 bases). Per the germline V gene, CDR1 is SGHKS and CDR2 is YYEKEE (reference sequence). V lost 4 bases and J 7 bases, leaving 18 bases between the germline ends. This CDR3 has 15 amino acids. The DNA for the CDR3 is TGTGCCAGCAGCGGCTCCGGGGGGGCGCAACAGCCCCAGCATTTT. It yields the protein CASSGSGGAQQPQHF. The variable domain in full, with the rest retrieved from reference TRBV5-5 and TRBJ1-5, is DAGVTQSPTHLIKTRGQQVTLRCSPISGHKSVSWYQQVLGQGPQFIFQYYEKEERGRGNFPDRFSARQFPNYSSELNVNALLLGDSALYLCASSGSGGAQQPQHFGDGTRLSIL.

A note on this clone: This specimen includes other DNA sequences encoding the same CDR3. The CDR3 nucleotides are TGCGCCAGCAGCCAGCCGGGACAGTCCTACGAGCAGTACTTC. Translated: CASSQPGQSYEQYF. The rearrangement joins TRBV4-1 to TRBJ2-7, with 7 bases lining up with TRBD1. Germline V CDR1 and CDR2: MGHRA, YSYEKL. CDR3 size: 14 residues. V gave up 3 bases and J gave up 1 base; unmatched junction bases: 3.

This clone was observed a few times. V usage is TRBV19 and J usage is TRBJ1-2; 7 bases are shared with TRBD1. This CDR3 spans 13 amino acids. Germline V gives CDR1 LNHDA, CDR2 SQIVND (reference sequence). The junction had 8 bases not matched to a gene; V was cut back by 5 bases and J by 8 bases. CDR3 bases: TGTGCCAGTAGTGGAACAGGGGTGGGCGGCTACACCTTC. It is translated as CASSGTGVGGYTF.

The V call is TRBV28, the J call TRBJ2-3; D is possibly TRBD2 (6 bases). V was shortened by 6 bases and J by 2 bases, with 15 bases between the two germline ends. The CDR3 is 15 residues long. Germline values: CDR1 MDHEN, CDR2 SYDVKM. CDR3 DNA: TGTGCCAGCAGGGGGGGACCGGGGGACACAGATACGCAGTATTTT. It yields the protein CASRGGPGDTDTQYF. Together with reference TRBV28 and TRBJ2-3, the CDR3 gives the full variable domain: DVKVTQSSRYLVKRTGEKVFLECVQDMDHENMFWYRQDPGLGLRLIYFSYDVKMKEKGDIPEGYSVSREKKERFSLILESASTNQTSMYLCASRGGPGDTDTQYFGPGTRLTVL.